The next 28 T cell receptor beta chains were all read from a single sample in a study of blood T cells in healthy people across ages. Using a J-beta primer mix together with a sample-barcoded 5' primer, a second PCR was run for roughly 6 to 12 cycles. TCRdb itself ran the 5' RACE reads through MiXCR, one entry per CDR3 protein. This repertoire shows roughly 1,500,000 distinct CDR3 sequences, approximately 32% found once; its top ten account for approximately 10%. Sequencing input: blood. The origin of the receptors is a woman in her twenties or thirties in good health.

There are a few counts of this clonotype. This rearrangement joins TRBV27 to TRBJ1-2; 7 bases are shared with TRBD1. The CDR3 consists of 14 residues. V lost 5 bases to trimming and J lost 5 bases; unmatched junction nucleotides: 8. Per germline, CDR1 MNHEY and CDR2 SMNVEV (reference sequence). CDR3 sequence (DNA): TGTGCCAGCAGTCCCCCGGGACAGCGATATGGCTACACCTTC. Translation: CASSPPGQRYGYTF.

This clonotype showed up many times. The chain has TRBV29-1 and TRBJ2-1; possibly TRBD1 or TRBD2 for D (5 bases each). Trimming cost V 7 bases and J 0 bases, with 10 bases left between them. This CDR3 is 13 amino acids long. The V gene's germline CDR1 is SQVTM and CDR2 ANQGSEA. The DNA for the CDR3 is TGCAGCGGTGGGGACGACTCCTACAATGAGCAGTTCTTC. Its protein is CSGGDDSYNEQFF.

The rearrangement uses TRBV5-6 and TRBJ2-2; TRBD1 aligns across 7 bases. Losses at the gene ends were 4 bases for V and 5 bases for J; bases not matched to a gene: 11. CDR3 length equals 16 residues. Per the germline V gene, CDR1 is SGHDT and CDR2 is YYEEEE. The CDR3 DNA sequence: TGTGCCAGCAGCGGGAGACGGGACAGCGAGACCGGGGAGCTGTTTTTT. Its translation: CASSGRRDSETGELFF.

The sample holds a few counts of this clonotype. The V and J genes are TRBV20-1 and TRBJ1-6; D gene ambiguous. Germline CDR1 DFQATT, CDR2 SNEGSKA (reference sequence). V lost 6 bases and J lost 9, with 15 bases in between. This CDR3 contains 13 residues. DNA of the CDR3: TGCAGTGCCCCGTCTACTTGGGCTTCACCCCTCCACTTT. Its translation: CSAPSTWASPLHF.

The CDR3: CASRGQGIAGELFF. For the CDR3, the DNA is TGTGCCAGCAGGGGACAGGGGATTGCCGGGGAGCTGTTTTTT. J is TRBJ2-2 and V is TRBV6-6, with TRBD1 identical over 10 bases. Per germline, CDR1 MNHNY and CDR2 SVGAGI (reference sequence). CDR3 length equals 14 residues. The junction had 4 bases not matched to a gene; V was cut back by 6 bases and J by 6 bases.

V is TRBV4-1 and J is TRBJ1-2; possibly TRBD1 for D (6 bases). The CDR3 runs 16 residues. Trimming removed 0 bases at V and 0 bases at J, with 11 bases between. Germline lookup yields CDR1 MGHRA and CDR2 YSYEKL. The CDR3 sequence is CASSQEMRGANYGYTF. CDR3 bases: TGCGCCAGCAGCCAAGAGATGAGGGGGGCTAACTATGGCTACACCTTC.

The CDR3 nucleotides read TGCGCCAGCAGCTCTTTGGTAGGGGAGGGAACTGAAGCTTTCTTT. Translated, it gives CASSSLVGEGTEAFF. The chain combines TRBV5-1 with TRBJ1-1, with D possibly being TRBD1 (5 bases). The ends were cut back, 3 bases at V and 5 bases at J, with 17 bases in the middle. The germline gives CDR1 SGHRS, CDR2 YFSETQ. The CDR3 has 15 residues. Based on the CDR3 plus reference TRBV5-1 and TRBJ1-1, the full variable domain is KAGVTQTPRYLIKTRGQQVTLSCSPISGHRSVSWYQQTPGQGLQFLFEYFSETQRNKGNFPGRFSGRQFSNSRSEMNVSTLELGDSALYLCASSSLVGEGTEAFFGQGTRLTVV.

The CDR3 protein is CASSEGGTGANVLTF. The CDR3 DNA is TGTGCCAGCAGTGAAGGGGGTACTGGGGCCAACGTCCTGACTTTC. The rearrangement links TRBV25-1 to TRBJ2-6, with D possibly called TRBD1 or TRBD2 (5 bases each). Trimming removed 2 bases from V and 2 bases from J, with 7 bases in between. Germline CDR1 and CDR2: MGHDK and SYGVNS. The CDR3 spans 15 residues.

The V and J genes are TRBV20-1 and TRBJ1-4; the D is unclear. The CDR3 length is 13 residues. Deletions cut 0 bases from V and 10 bases from J, with 12 bases between. Germline V gives CDR1 DFQATT, CDR2 SNEGSKA (reference sequence). The DNA for the CDR3 is TGCAGTGCTAGAGATTCTACCGGCCGAAAACTGTTTTTT. Protein sequence: CSARDSTGRKLFF.

J is TRBJ2-3 and V is TRBV7-8; D is uncertain. This CDR3 is built from 15 residues. Trimming shortened V by 5 bases and J by 1 base, and 13 bases separated the two germline ends. Germline V gene data show CDR1 as SGHVS and CDR2 as FQNEAQ. In DNA, the CDR3 is TGTGCCAGCAGCGCCTCTTGGATGGGCACAGATACGCAGTATTTT. It specifies CASSASWMGTDTQYF.

This clonotype has only a few counts. The chain has TRBV2 and TRBJ2-1, with D perhaps being TRBD1 or TRBD2 (5 bases each). Trimming removed 7 bases at V and 10 bases at J, with 11 bases between. The CDR3 is 11 residues long. Germline loops: CDR1 SNHLY, CDR2 FYNNEI. CDR3 DNA: TGTGCCAGCATCCTCGGGACGGAGCAGTTCTTC. Translating it yields CASILGTEQFF.

This chain joins TRBV5-5 and TRBJ1-2; a weak D match, TRBD1 (6 bases). The germline gives CDR1 SGHKS, CDR2 YYEKEE (reference sequence). The CDR3 runs to 15 residues. V was trimmed by 6 bases and J by 0 bases, leaving 15 bases between them. In DNA, the CDR3 is TGTGCCAGCACCCTGACAGGTTTAGCTAACTATGGCTACACCTTC. It is translated as CASTLTGLANYGYTF.

V and J are TRBV20-1 and TRBJ2-1, with 11 bases fitting TRBD2. J was trimmed by 6 bases and V by 2 bases; bases with no gene match: 12. The CDR3 consists of 17 residues. Germline CDR1 reads DFQATT; CDR2 reads SNEGSKA (reference sequence). CDR3 loop: CSARSQTGTSGPNEQFF. The CDR3 DNA follows: TGCAGTGCTAGATCACAGACCGGGACTAGCGGCCCCAATGAGCAGTTCTTC.

The chain uses TRBV20-1 and TRBJ2-7; D is unclear. The ends were cut back, 0 bases at V and 2 bases at J, with 8 bases in the middle. The CDR3 extends over 13 amino acids. In germline, CDR1 is DFQATT, CDR2 SNEGSKA (reference sequence). The chain's CDR3 is CSARDFETYEQYF. The CDR3 DNA reads TGCAGTGCTAGAGATTTCGAGACCTACGAGCAGTACTTC.

As DNA, the CDR3 is TGTGCCAGCAGCTCATTCGCCGGGACTAGCGGGGGGCCTCGCACAGATACGCAGTATTTT. Translation gives CASSSFAGTSGGPRTDTQYF. The chain carries TRBV7-6 and TRBJ2-3; 15 bases match TRBD2. V lost 4 bases, J lost 1 base, and 12 bases stayed unmatched. This CDR3 is built from 20 residues. The germline CDR1 and CDR2 sequences are SGHVS and FNYEAQ.

This clonotype was seen a few times. The chain uses TRBV5-1 and TRBJ2-7; 8 nucleotides align to TRBD2. Trimming at V came to 0 bases and at J to 4 bases, leaving 3 bases not matched to a gene. Germline loops: CDR1 SGHRS, CDR2 YFSETQ. CDR3 length: 14 residues. This CDR3 reads CASSLDGGVYEQYF. CDR3 DNA: TGCGCCAGCAGCTTGGACGGGGGGGTTTACGAGCAGTACTTC.

This clonotype occurred a few times. The gene calls are TRBV6-5 and TRBJ2-3; 10 bases agree with TRBD1. The CDR3 length is 17 residues. In germline, CDR1 is MNHEY, CDR2 SVGAGI. After removal of 0 bases from V and 3 bases from J, the junction contained 6 bases not matched to a gene. Written as DNA, the CDR3 is TGTGCCAGCAGTTACTCGGGACAGGGGAAGGGAACAGATACGCAGTATTTT. Protein sequence: CASSYSGQGKGTDTQYF.

This chain uses TRBV24-1 with TRBJ2-5; weak D call: TRBD2 (6 bases). The V gene's germline CDR1 is KGHDR and CDR2 SFDVKD. The CDR3 loop spans 15 amino acids. Trimming pared 4 bases from V and 1 base from J, leaving 12 bases between. CDR3 sequence (DNA): TGTGCCACCAGTGACCCAGGCGGGGTCCAAGAGACCCAGTACTTC. Protein: CATSDPGGVQETQYF.

V gene TRBV11-2 combines with J gene TRBJ2-5, with 7 bases identical to TRBD1. The end of the DNA is better explained by TRBJ2-7, so the J call may be wrong. Germline CDR1 SGHAT, CDR2 FQNNGV. CDR3 length equals 14 residues. The CDR3 loop reads CASSHGDRACEQYF. The CDR3 DNA reads TGTGCCAGCAGCCACGGAGACAGGGCCTGCGAGCAGTACTTC.

This clonotype occurred a few times. V usage is TRBV15 and J usage is TRBJ1-2, with no clear D. The CDR3 length is 12 residues. Trimming cost V 0 bases and J 8 bases, with 7 bases left between them. Germline V gives CDR1 LNHNV, CDR2 YYDKDF (reference sequence). In nucleotides, the CDR3 is TGTGCCACCAGCAGAGATGGAAGGGGCTACACCTTC. Protein sequence: CATSRDGRGYTF.

This clonotype has a handful of counts. The rearrangement links TRBV3-1 to TRBJ2-7; TRBD1 agrees at 8 bases. The CDR3 has 14 residues. The ends lost 3 bases at V and 2 bases at J; junction bases unmatched: 3. The V gene's germline CDR1 is LGHDT and CDR2 YNNKEL (reference sequence). The CDR3 spells CASSHDRGTYEQYF. The CDR3 bases are TGTGCCAGCAGCCACGACAGGGGAACCTACGAGCAGTACTTC.

In the case of this clonotype: Mismatch with germline at one junction end may stem from a read error. The rearrangement uses TRBV3-1 and TRBJ2-1; tentatively, D is TRBD1 or TRBD2 (5 bases each). This CDR3 has 14 residues. Germline-derived CDR1 and CDR2 are LGHDT and YNNKEL (reference sequence). The CDR3 region is CASSQETETNGQFF. The CDR3 DNA reads as TGTGCCAGCAGCCAGGAGACAGAGACTAATGGGCAGTTCTTC.

This chain joins TRBV7-9 and TRBJ1-2; D unclear. V lost 10 bases, J lost 8 bases, and 17 bases lay in between. This CDR3 spans 12 amino acids. Germline CDR1 and CDR2: SEHNR and FQNEAQ (reference sequence). CDR3 amino acids: CATEGLREGYTF. In DNA form, the CDR3 reads TGTGCCACCGAAGGGCTTCGAGAAGGCTACACCTTC.

For the CDR3, the DNA is TGTGCCAGCAGTTCCCCTTGGGGGAACAGCGCCTACAATGAGCAGTTCTTC. It translates to CASSSPWGNSAYNEQFF. The chain joins TRBV27 to TRBJ2-1, with D perhaps matching TRBD1 or TRBD2 (5 bases each). The CDR3 length is 17 residues. V lost 4 bases to trimming and J lost 2 bases, with 18 bases between them. Germline V gives CDR1 MNHEY, CDR2 SMNVEV (reference sequence).

The V call is TRBV10-2, the J call TRBJ2-1, with 10 positions matching TRBD2. There are 15 residues in the CDR3. The trim removed 3 bases at V and 3 bases at J, leaving 2 bases unmatched. CDR1 is WSHSY and CDR2 is SAAADI in the germline V gene. The CDR3 DNA is TGCGCCAGCAGTGACGCTAGCGGGGGCTACAATGAGCAGTTCTTC. It specifies CASSDASGGYNEQFF.

The genes are TRBV28 and TRBJ2-1, with TRBD2 matching 9 bases. The CDR3 contains 14 residues. Germline V gene data show CDR1 as MDHEN and CDR2 as SYDVKM. The ends lost 3 bases at V and 9 bases at J; junction bases unmatched: 6. The CDR3 DNA follows: TGTGCCAGCAGTTTTAGTCTAGCGGGAACTGAGCAGTTCTTC. Translation: CASSFSLAGTEQFF.

Notes on this clonotype: One end of the junction fails to match germline, which may point to a read error. The chain links TRBV20-1 to TRBJ1-4, with D perhaps TRBD1 (6 bases). The CDR3 runs 15 residues. Germline lookup yields CDR1 DFQATT and CDR2 SNEGSKA (reference sequence). The CDR3 DNA follows: TGCAGTGCCCCTGGTGGGGACACCTTTAATGAAAAACGGTTTTTT. As protein: CSAPGGDTFNEKRFF.

This clonotype came up many times. The chain uses TRBV4-1 and TRBJ2-7, with TRBD2 as a possible D gene (7 bases). The CDR3 has 14 residues. CDR1 and CDR2 from the germline V gene are MGHRA and YSYEKL. V lost 5 bases, J lost 2 bases, and 13 bases lay in between. The chain's CDR3 is CASSRGEGAYEQYF. As DNA, the CDR3 is TGCGCCAGCAGCAGGGGGGAGGGAGCCTACGAGCAGTACTTC.